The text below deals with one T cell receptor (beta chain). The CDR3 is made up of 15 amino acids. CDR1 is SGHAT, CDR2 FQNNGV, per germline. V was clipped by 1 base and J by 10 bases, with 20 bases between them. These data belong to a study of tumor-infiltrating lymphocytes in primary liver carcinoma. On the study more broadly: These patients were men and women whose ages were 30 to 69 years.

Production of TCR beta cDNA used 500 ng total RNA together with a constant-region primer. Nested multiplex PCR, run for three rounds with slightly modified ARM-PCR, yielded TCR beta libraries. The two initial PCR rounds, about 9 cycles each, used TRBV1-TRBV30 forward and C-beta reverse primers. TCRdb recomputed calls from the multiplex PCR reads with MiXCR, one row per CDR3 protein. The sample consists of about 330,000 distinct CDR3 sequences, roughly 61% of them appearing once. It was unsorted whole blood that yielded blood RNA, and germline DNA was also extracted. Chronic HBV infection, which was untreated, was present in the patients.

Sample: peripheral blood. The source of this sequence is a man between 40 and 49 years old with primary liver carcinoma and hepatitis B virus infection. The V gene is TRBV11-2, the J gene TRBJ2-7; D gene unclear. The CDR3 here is CASSLGHASSFEQYF. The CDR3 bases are TGTGCCAGCAGCTTAGGGCACGCGAGCTCCTTCGAACAGTACTTC.